A single TCR beta chain is shown here with its context. In germline, CDR1 is SQVTM, CDR2 ANQGSEA. V lost 4 bases and J 2 bases, leaving 18 bases between the germline ends. The CDR3 loop spans 15 amino acids. High-throughput TCR beta sequencing covered peripheral CD8+ and CD4+ T cells. Included as multiple sclerosis controls were treatment-naive patients who had stable or active relapsing-remitting disease. The source of the sample is a study of CD8 T cells in Susac syndrome. The authors reverse transcribed roughly 0.5 to 1 ug RNA with random hexamers. TCRdb itself ran the immunoSEQ multiplex PCR reads through MiXCR, one entry per CDR3 protein. Of hundreds of thousands of distinct CDR3 sequences in the sample, more than 70% were seen once.

The source is a human donor with multiple sclerosis. This rearrangement joins TRBV29-1 to TRBJ2-7; D could derive from TRBD1 or TRBD2 (5 bases each). Sample: CD8+ T cells from PBMCs. The CDR3 coding sequence is TGCAGCGTTGGAGGGAACCCAGGGAGCGCCTACGAGCAGTACTTC. Protein product: CSVGGNPGSAYEQYF.